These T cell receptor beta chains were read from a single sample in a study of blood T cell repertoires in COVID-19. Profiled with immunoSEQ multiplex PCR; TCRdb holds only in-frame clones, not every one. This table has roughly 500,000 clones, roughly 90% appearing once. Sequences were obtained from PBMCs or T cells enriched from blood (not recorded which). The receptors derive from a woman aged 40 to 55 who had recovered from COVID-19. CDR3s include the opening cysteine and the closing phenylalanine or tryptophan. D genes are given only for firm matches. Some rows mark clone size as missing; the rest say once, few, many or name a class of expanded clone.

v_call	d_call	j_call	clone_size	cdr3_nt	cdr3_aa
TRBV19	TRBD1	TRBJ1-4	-	TGTGCCAGTAGTTTCCGGGACAGGGGGCGCGTTAATGAAAAACTGTTTTTT	CASSFRDRGRVNEKLFF
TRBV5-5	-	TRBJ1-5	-	TGTGCCAGCAGCTTGTTTCCGTTAAGGACAAGGAGCAATCAGCCCCAGCATTTT	CASSLFPLRTRSNQPQHF
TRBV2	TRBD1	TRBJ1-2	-	TGTGCCAGCACCCCGGGACAGGCAATAAACTATGGCTACACCTTC	CASTPGQAINYGYTF
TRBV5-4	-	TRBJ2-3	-	TGTGCCAGCAGCTTGGTTTTCGGCACAGATACGCAGTATTTT	CASSLVFGTDTQYF
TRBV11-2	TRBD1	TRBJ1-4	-	TGTGCCAGCAGCTTCCCCCGACAGGGGGCTTGGGCTAATGAAAAACTGTTTTTT	CASSFPRQGAWANEKLFF
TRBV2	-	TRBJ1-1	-	TGTGCCAGCAGTGGGACTCGGGAAGCTTTCTTT	CASSGTREAFF
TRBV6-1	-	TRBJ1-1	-	TGTGCCAGCAGTGAAGAGCTTAGGGGCACTGAAGCTTTCTTT	CASSEELRGTEAFF
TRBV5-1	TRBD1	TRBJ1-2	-	TGCGCCAGCAGCTTGGGACAGGGAGGCGGCTACACCTTC	CASSLGQGGGYTF
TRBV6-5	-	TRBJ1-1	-	TGTGCCAGCAGGCATCCGTCCGCAGGGGCTGAAGCTTTCTTT	CASRHPSAGAEAFF
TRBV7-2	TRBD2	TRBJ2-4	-	TGTGCCAGCAGCTTACGCGGGAGCCCCCCCAAAAACATTCAGTACTTC	CASSLRGSPPKNIQYF
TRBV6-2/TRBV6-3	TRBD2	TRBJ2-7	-	TGTGCCAGCAGTTACGGGACTAGCGACCCCTACGAGCAGTACTTC	CASSYGTSDPYEQYF
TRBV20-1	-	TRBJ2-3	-	TGCAGTGCTAGTCCCCACGGGGCAGATACGCAGTATTTT	CSASPHGADTQYF
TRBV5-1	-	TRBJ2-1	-	TGCGCCAGCAGCTTGGCGGTGGGACTCGGTAACAATGAGCAGTTCTTC	CASSLAVGLGNNEQFF
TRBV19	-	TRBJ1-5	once	TGTGCCAGCCTCCCGGGTCTCGCTGAATATAGCAATCAGCCCCAGCATTTT	CASLPGLAEYSNQPQHF
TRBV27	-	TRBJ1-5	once	TGTGCCAGCAGTTCGGAGGCGGGGGGTGTACAGCCCCAGCATTTT	CASSSEAGGVQPQHF
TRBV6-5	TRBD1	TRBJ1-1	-	TGTGCCAGCGCTAGGACAGGGTATAACACTGAAGCTTTCTTT	CASARTGYNTEAFF
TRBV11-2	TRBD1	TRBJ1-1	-	TGTGCCAGCAGCACATGGACAGGGGCAGGGACTGAAGCTTTCTTT	CASSTWTGAGTEAFF
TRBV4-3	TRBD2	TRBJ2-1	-	TGCGCCAGCAGCCAAGAAAGTCTGCGTTTGGGACTAGCGGGCTACAATGAGCAGTTCTTC	CASSQESLRLGLAGYNEQFF
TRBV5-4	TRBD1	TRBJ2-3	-	TGTGCCAGCAGCTTGGTCGGGACAGGGGGCAGCACAGATACGCAGTATTTT	CASSLVGTGGSTDTQYF
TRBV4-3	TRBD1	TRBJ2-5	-	TGCGCCAGCAGCCAACGAGGGACAGCCCAAGAGACCCAGTACTTC	CASSQRGTAQETQYF
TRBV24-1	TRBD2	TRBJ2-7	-	TGTGCCACCAGTGCCCGACCAGGACTAGCGGGAGGGGGATCCTACGAGCAGTACTTC	CATSARPGLAGGGSYEQYF
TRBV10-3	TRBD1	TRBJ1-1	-	TGTGCCATCAGGGGGACAGGGATGAACACTGAAGCTTTCTTT	CAIRGTGMNTEAFF
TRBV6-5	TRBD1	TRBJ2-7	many	TGTGCCAGCACCCTCCGGGACAGGGTGCACGAGCAGTACTTC	CASTLRDRVHEQYF
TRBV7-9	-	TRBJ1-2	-	TGTGCCAGCAGCTTAGCGGCGGGGGATCGGGGCTACACCTTC	CASSLAAGDRGYTF
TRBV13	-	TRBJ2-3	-	TGTGCCAGCAGCTTAGGACAGGGAAGCACAGATACGCAGTATTTT	CASSLGQGSTDTQYF
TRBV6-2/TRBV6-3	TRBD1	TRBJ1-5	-	TGTGCCAGCAGTTTCTGGACAGGGGTGGGCGGTCAGCCCCAGCATTTT	CASSFWTGVGGQPQHF
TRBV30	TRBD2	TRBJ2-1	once	TGTGCCTGGAGTCGGCTAGCGGGAGTAATGGATGAGCAGTTCTTC	CAWSRLAGVMDEQFF
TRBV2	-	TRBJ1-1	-	TGTGCCAGCAGAGTCGGAGATAACACTGAAGCTTTCTTT	CASRVGDNTEAFF
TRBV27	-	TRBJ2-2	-	TGTGCCACCCTACTTAACACCGGGGAGCTGTTTTTT	CATLLNTGELFF
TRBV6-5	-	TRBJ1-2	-	TGTGCCAGCAGCCGCAACAGGGACGGATATGGCTACACCTTC	CASSRNRDGYGYTF
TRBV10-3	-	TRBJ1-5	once	TGTGCCATCAGTGAGATGACAGATCAGCCCCAGCATTTT	CAISEMTDQPQHF
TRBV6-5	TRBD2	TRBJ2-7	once	TGTGCCAGCAGTTACGGTCTAGCGGGAGTAAACTACGAGCAGTACTTC	CASSYGLAGVNYEQYF
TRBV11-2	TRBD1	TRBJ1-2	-	TGTGCCAGCAGCTCAGACAGGGTCGGGCATGGCTACACCTTC	CASSSDRVGHGYTF
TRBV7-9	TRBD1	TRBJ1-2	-	TGTGCCAGCAGCCCAACACCGGGACAGGGCGGGTATGGCTACACCTTC	CASSPTPGQGGYGYTF
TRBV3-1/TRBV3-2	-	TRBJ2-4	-	TGTGCCAGCAGCTTGGTGGCTAGTCGCAACATTCAGTACTTC	CASSLVASRNIQYF
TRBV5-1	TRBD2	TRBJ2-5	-	TGCGCCAGCAGCACCGTCGGGGGGAGGTCGGAGACCCAGTACTTC	CASSTVGGRSETQYF
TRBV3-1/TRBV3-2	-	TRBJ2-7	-	TGTGCCAGCAGCCAGCTACTGAGGGAGCAGTACTTC	CASSQLLREQYF
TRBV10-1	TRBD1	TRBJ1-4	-	TGCGCCAGCAGTGGGCCTCTGACGAGACAGGGGGCAGGGGAAAAACTGTTTTTT	CASSGPLTRQGAGEKLFF
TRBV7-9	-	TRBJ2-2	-	TGTGCCAGCAGCTCCAAACTAGGCACGAACACCGGGGAGCTGTTTTTT	CASSSKLGTNTGELFF
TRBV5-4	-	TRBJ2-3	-	TGTGCCAGCAGCTATCTAGGAGCTACAGATACGCAGTATTTT	CASSYLGATDTQYF
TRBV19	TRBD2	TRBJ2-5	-	TGTGCCAGTAGTATTTCAGTGTGGGCGGGAGAAGAGGAGACCCAGTACTTC	CASSISVWAGEEETQYF
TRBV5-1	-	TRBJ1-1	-	TGCGCCAGCAGCTTGAATGGGGGGATGAACACTGAAGCTTTCTTT	CASSLNGGMNTEAFF
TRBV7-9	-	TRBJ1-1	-	TGTGCCAGCAGCTTAGCGCGGAACACTGAAGCTTTCTTT	CASSLARNTEAFF
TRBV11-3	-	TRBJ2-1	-	TGTGCCAGCAGCTTGAGAGCCATAGGAGATGAGCAGTTCTTC	CASSLRAIGDEQFF
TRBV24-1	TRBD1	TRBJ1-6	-	TGTGCCACCAGTGATCCGGACAGGGGGAGTTCACCCCTCCACTTT	CATSDPDRGSSPLHF
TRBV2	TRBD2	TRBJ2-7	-	TGTGCCAGCAAACGGGAGGGCCCCTACGAGCAGTACTTC	CASKREGPYEQYF
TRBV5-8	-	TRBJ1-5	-	TGTGCCAGCCTTGTCAGTCAGAATCAGCCCCAGCATTTT	CASLVSQNQPQHF
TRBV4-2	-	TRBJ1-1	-	TGTGCCAGCAGCCGGAGGGGAGCGACAGCCCCTGAAGCTTTCTTT	CASSRRGATAPEAFF
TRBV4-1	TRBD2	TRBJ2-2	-	TGCGCCAGCAGCCTACCCGGGGGGGGCACCGGGGAGCTGTTTTTT	CASSLPGGGTGELFF
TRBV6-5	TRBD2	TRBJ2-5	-	TGTGCCAGCAGAGAGGGACTAGTAAAAGAGACCCAGTACTTC	CASREGLVKETQYF
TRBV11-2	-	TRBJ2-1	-	TGTGCCAGCAGCCCGATCGGGAGCTCCTACAATGAGCAGTTCTTC	CASSPIGSSYNEQFF
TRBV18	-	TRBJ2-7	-	TGTGCCAGCTCACCCCGGGTAAGGGGCGCAGGGTCGGGTGAGCAGTACTTC	CASSPRVRGAGSGEQYF
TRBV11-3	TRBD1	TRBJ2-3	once	TGTGCCAGCAGCTTTGGGACAGGGATCACAGATACGCAGTATTTT	CASSFGTGITDTQYF
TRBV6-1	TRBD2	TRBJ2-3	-	TGTGCCAGCAGTGACCCGGGACTAGCGGTTACAGATACGCAGTATTTT	CASSDPGLAVTDTQYF